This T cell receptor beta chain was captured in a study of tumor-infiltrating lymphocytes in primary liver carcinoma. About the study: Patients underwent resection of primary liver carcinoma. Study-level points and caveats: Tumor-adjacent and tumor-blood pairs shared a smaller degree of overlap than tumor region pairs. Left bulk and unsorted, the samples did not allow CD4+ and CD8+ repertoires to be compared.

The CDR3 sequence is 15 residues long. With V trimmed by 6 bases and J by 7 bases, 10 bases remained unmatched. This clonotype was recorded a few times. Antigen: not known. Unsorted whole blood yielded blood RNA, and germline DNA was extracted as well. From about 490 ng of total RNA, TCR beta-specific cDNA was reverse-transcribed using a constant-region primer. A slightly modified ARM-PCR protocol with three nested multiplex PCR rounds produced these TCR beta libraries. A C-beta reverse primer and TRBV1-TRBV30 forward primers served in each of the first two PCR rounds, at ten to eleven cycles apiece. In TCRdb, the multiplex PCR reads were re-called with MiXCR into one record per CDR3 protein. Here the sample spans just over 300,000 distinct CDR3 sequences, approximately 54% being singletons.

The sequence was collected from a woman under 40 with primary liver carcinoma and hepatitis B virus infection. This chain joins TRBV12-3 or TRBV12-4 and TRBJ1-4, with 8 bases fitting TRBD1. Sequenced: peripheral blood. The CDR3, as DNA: TGTGCCAGCAGCAACCCAGGGGGCCCTGGTGAAAAACTGTTTTTT. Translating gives CASSNPGGPGEKLFF.